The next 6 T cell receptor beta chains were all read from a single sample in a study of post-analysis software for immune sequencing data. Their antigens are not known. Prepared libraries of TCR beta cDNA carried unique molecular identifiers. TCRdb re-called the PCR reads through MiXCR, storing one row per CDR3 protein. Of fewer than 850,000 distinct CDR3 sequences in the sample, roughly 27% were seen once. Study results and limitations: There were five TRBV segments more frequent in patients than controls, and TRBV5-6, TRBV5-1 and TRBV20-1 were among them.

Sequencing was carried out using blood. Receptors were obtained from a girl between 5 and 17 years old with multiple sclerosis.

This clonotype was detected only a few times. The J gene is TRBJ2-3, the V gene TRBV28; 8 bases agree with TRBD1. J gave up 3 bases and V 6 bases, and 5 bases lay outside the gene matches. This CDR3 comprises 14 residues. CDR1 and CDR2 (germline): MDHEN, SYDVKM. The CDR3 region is CASSQTGETDTQYF. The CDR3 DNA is TGTGCCAGCAGCCAGACAGGGGAGACAGATACGCAGTATTTT.

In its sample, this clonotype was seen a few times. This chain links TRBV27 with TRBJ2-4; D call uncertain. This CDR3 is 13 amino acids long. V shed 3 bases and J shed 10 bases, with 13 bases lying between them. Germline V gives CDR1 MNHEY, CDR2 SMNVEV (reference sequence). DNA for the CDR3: TGTGCCAGCAGTTTCGGTTACGGGCGTATTCAGTACTTC. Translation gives CASSFGYGRIQYF.

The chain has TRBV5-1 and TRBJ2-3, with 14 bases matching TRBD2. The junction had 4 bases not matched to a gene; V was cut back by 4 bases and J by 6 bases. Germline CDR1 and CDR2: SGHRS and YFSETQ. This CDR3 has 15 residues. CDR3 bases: TGCGCCAGCAGCCTCCGGACTAGCGGGGGGGATACGCAGTATTTT. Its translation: CASSLRTSGGDTQYF.

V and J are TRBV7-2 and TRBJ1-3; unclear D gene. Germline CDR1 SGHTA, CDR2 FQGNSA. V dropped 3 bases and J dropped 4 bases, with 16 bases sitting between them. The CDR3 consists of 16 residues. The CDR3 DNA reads TGTGCCAGCAGCTTGCGGGCGGGCCAACGGGGAAACACCATATATTTT. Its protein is CASSLRAGQRGNTIYF. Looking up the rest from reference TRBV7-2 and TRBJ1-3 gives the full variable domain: GAGVSQSPSNKVTEKGKDVELRCDPISGHTALYWYRQSLGQGLEFLIYFQGNSAPDKSGLPSDRFSAERTGGSVSTLTIQRTQQEDSAVYLCASSLRAGQRGNTIYFGEGSWLTVV.

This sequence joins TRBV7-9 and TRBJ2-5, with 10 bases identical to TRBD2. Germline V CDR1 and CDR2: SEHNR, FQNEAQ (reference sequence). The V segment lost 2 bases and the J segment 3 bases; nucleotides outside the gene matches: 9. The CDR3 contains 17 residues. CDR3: CASSLRTVLAGEETQYF. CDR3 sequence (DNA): TGTGCCAGCAGCTTAAGGACAGTCCTAGCGGGAGAAGAGACCCAGTACTTC.

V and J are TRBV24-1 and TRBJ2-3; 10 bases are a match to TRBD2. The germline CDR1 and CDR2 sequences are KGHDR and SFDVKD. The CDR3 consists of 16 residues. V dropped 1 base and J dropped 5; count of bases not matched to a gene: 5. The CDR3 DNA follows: TGTGCCACCAGTGATTTAACACTAGCGGGGAGAGATACGCAGTATTTT. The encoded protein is CATSDLTLAGRDTQYF.